This T cell receptor (beta chain) is drawn from a study of cytomegalovirus exposure and HLA in healthy donors. About the study: An early data release held 79 million or so unique TCRs from HLA-typed donors.

As regards this clone: The antigen is not known.

General study findings and limits: A link between a missense DCLRE1C variant and TCR beta V- and J-gene trimming emerged from a later analysis. A later analysis reportedly found fewer N-insertions in an Asian-associated ancestry cluster than the roughly 670-donor mean.

This PCR relied on a set of 60 Vbeta primers and 13 Jbeta primers. Original processing notes: In a later analysis, the count reached about 80 million unique TCR beta chains, with roughly 11 million shared. Profiled with immunoSEQ multiplex PCR; TCRdb holds only in-frame clones, not every one. Clone size and the V and J calls come from that table; the DNA yielded D and trimming. The table for this sample gives fewer than 60,000 clones. Germline values: CDR1 SGHDT, CDR2 YYEEEE. CDR3 length equals 12 residues. V dropped 0 bases and J dropped 8 bases, with 8 bases sitting between them. The receptor's source is a woman in her twenties or thirties in good health and CMV-seropositive. The sequencing input was PBMCs. The chain has TRBV5-6 and TRBJ1-1; no reliable D call. In DNA form, the CDR3 reads TGTGCCAGCAGCTTGGGGGTGACAGAAGCTTTCTTT. Translating gives CASSLGVTEAFF.